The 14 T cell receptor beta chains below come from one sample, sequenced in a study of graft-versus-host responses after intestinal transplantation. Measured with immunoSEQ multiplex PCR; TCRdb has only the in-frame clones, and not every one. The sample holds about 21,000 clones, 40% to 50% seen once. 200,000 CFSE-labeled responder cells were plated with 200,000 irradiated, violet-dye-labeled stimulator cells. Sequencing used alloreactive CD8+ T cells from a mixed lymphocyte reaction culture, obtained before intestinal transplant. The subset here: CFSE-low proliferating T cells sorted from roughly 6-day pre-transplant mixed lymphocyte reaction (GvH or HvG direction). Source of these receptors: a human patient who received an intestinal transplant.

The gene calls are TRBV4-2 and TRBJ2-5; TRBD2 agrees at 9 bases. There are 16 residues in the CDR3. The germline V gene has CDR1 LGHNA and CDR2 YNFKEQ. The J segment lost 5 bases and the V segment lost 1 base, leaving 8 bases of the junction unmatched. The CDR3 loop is CASSQAGGRAGETQYF. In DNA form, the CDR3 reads TGTGCCAGCAGCCAAGCCGGCGGGAGGGCCGGGGAGACCCAGTACTTC.

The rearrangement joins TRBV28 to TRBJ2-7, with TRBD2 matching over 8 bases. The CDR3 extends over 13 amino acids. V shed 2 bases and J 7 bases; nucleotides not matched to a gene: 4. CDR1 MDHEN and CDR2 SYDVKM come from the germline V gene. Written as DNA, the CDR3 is TGTGCCAGCAGTTTAGGGCTAGCGGGTGAGCAGTACTTC. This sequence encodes CASSLGLAGEQYF.

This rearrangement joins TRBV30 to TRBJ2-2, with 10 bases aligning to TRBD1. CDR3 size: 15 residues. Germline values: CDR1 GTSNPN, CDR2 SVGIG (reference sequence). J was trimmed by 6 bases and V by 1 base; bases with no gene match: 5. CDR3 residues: CAWSGTGGEAGELFF. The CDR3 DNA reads TGTGCCTGGAGTGGGACAGGGGGGGAGGCCGGGGAGCTGTTTTTT.

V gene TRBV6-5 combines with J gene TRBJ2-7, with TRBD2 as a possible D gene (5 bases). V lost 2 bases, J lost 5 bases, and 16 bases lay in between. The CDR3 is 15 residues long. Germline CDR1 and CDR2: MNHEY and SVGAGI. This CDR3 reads CASSYEGSSRDEQYF. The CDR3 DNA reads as TGTGCCAGCAGTTACGAGGGATCATCGAGGGACGAGCAGTACTTC.

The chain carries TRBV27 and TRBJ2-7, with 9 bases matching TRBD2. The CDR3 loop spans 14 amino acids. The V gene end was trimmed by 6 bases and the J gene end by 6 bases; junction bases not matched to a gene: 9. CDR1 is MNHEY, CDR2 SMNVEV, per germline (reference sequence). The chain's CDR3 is CASRPLAGVTEQYF. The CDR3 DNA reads TGTGCCAGCAGACCCTTAGCGGGAGTAACCGAGCAGTACTTC.

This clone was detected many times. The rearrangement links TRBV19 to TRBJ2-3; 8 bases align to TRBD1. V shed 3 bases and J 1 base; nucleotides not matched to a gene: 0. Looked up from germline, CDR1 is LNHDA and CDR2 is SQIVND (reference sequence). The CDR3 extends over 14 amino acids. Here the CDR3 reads CASSIRGRTDTQYF. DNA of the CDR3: TGTGCCAGTAGTATCAGGGGGCGCACAGATACGCAGTATTTT.

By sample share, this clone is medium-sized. The CDR3 sequence: CASRGTGTEAFF. The CDR3 DNA reads TGTGCCAGCCGAGGGACGGGCACTGAAGCTTTCTTT. J is TRBJ1-1 and V is TRBV6-6; possible D gene TRBD1, 5 bases. Germline V CDR1 and CDR2: MNHNY, SVGAGI (reference sequence). Trimming pared 8 bases from V and 4 bases from J, leaving 11 bases between. CDR3 length: 12 amino acids.

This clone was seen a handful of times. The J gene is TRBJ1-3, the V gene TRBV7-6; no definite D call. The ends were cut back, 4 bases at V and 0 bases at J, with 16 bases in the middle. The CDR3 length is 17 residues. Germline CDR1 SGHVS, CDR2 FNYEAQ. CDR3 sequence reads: CASSSKGRGFSGNTIYF. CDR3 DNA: TGTGCCAGCAGCTCCAAAGGGCGCGGATTCTCTGGAAACACCATATATTTT.

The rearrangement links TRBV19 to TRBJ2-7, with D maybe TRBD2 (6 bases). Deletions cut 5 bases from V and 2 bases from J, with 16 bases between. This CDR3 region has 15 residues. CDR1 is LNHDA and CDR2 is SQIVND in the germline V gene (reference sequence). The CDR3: CASSPLGGMAYEQYF. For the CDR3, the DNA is TGTGCCAGTAGTCCCCTTGGGGGGATGGCCTACGAGCAGTACTTC.

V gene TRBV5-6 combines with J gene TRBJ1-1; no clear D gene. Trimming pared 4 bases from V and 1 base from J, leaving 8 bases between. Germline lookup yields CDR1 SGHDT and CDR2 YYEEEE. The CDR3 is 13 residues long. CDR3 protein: CASSQDGNTEAFF. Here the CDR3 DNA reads TGTGCCAGCAGCCAGGACGGGAACACTGAAGCTTTCTTT. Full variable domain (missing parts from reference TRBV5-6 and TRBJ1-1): DAGVTQSPTHLIKTRGQQVTLRCSPKSGHDTVSWYQQALGQGPQFIFQYYEEEERQRGNFPDRFSGHQFPNYSSELNVNALLLGDSALYLCASSQDGNTEAFFGQGTRLTVV.

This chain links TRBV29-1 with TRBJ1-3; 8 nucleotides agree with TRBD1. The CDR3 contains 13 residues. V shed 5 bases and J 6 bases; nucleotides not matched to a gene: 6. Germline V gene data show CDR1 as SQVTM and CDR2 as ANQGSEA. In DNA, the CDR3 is TGCAGCGTTTCCGGGACAGGACCAAACACCATATATTTT. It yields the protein CSVSGTGPNTIYF.

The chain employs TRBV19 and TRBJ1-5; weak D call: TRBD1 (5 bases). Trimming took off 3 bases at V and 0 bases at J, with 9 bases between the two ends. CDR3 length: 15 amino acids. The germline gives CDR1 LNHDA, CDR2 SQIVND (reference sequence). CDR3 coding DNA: TGTGCCAGTAGTATGGGGGGGTATAGCAATCAGCCCCAGCATTTT. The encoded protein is CASSMGGYSNQPQHF.

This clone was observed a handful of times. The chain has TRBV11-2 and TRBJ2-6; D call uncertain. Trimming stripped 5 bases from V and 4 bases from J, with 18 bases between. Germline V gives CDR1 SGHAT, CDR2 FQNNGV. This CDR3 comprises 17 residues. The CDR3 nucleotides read TGTGCCAGCAGCACCCGGGCCACACTTCGGGGGGCCAACGTCCTGACTTTC. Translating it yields CASSTRATLRGANVLTF.

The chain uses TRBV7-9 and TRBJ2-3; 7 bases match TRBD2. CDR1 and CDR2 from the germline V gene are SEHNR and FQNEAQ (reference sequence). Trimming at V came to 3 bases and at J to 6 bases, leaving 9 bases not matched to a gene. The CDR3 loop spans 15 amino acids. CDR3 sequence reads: CASSLAGGGSDTQYF. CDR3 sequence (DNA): TGTGCCAGCAGCTTGGCGGGCGGGGGATCGGATACGCAGTATTTT.